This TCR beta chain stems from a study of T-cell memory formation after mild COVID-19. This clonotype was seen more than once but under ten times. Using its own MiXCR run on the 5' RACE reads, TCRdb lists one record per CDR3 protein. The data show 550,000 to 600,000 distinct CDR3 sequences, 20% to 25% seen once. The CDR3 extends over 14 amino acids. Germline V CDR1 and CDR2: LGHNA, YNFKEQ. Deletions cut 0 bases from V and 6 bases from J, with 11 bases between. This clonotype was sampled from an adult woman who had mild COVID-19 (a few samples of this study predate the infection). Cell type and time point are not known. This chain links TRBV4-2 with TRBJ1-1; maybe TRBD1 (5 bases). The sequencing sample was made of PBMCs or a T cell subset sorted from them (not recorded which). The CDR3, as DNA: TGTGCCAGCAGCCAAGATCCAGGGTTATCTGAAGCTTTCTTT. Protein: CASSQDPGLSEAFF.